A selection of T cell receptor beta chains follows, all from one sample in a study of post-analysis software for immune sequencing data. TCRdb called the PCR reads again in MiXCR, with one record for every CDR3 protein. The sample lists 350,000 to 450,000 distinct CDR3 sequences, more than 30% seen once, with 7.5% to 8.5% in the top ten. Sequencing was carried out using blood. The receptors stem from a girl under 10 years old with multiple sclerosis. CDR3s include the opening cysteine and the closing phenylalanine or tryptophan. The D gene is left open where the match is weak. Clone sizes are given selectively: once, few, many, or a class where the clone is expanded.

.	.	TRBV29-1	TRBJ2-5	CSVEGSREGWETQYF	TGCAGCGTTGAAGGCTCCCGGGAAGGCTGGGAGACCCAGTACTTC
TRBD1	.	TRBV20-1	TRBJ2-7	CSASWDRAYEQYF	TGCAGTGCTAGTTGGGACAGGGCCTACGAGCAGTACTTC
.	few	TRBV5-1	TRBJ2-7	CASRINRYEQYF	TGCGCCAGCAGAATAAATCGCTACGAGCAGTACTTC
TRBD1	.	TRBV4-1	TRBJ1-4	CASSQTGTVNEKLFF	TGCGCCAGCAGCCAAACCGGGACAGTGAATGAAAAACTGTTTTTT
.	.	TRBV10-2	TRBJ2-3	CASSEWDITDTQYF	TGCGCCAGCAGTGAGTGGGACATCACAGATACGCAGTATTTT
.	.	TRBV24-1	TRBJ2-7	CATSDRAGEYF	TGTGCCACCAGTGATCGGGCAGGGGAGTACTTC
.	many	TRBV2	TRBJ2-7	CASSTGNYEQYF	TGTGCCAGCAGTACAGGCAACTACGAGCAGTACTTC
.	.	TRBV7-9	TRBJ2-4	CASSLLEAFGAKNIQYF	TGTGCCAGCAGCCTCCTAGAGGCGTTCGGAGCCAAAAACATTCAGTACTTC
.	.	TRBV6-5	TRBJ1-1	CASTPDGNTEAFF	TGTGCCAGCACCCCCGATGGGAACACTGAAGCTTTCTTT
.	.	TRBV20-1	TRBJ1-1	CSARWDTVTEAFF	TGCAGTGCCCGTTGGGACACAGTAACTGAAGCTTTCTTT
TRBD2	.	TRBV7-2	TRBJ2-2	CASSLSSGDNTGELFF	TGTGCCAGCAGCTTAAGTAGCGGGGACAACACCGGGGAGCTGTTTTTT
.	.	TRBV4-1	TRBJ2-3	CASSQGPDSSTDTQYF	TGCGCCAGCAGCCAAGGCCCTGACAGTAGCACAGATACGCAGTATTTT
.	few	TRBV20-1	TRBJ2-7	CSAAPLSAGDTYEQYF	TGCAGTGCGGCCCCACTCTCGGCGGGGGACACCTACGAGCAGTACTTC
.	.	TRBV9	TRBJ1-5	CASSAQPQHF	TGTGCCAGCAGCGCCCAGCCCCAGCATTTT
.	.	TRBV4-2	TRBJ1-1	CASYRNTEAFF	TGTGCCAGCTACCGTAACACTGAAGCTTTCTTT
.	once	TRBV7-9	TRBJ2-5	CASSLLGGGNEQYF	TGTGCCAGCAGCTTATTGGGGGGCGGCAATGAGCAGTACTTC
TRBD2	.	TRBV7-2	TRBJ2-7	CASGTSGSYEQYF	TGTGCCAGCGGAACTAGCGGGAGCTACGAGCAGTACTTC
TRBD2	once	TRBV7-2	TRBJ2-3	CASGLAGTRNTDTQYF	TGTGCCAGCGGCTTAGCCGGGACTAGAAACACAGATACGCAGTATTTT
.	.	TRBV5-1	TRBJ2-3	CASRGAVSTDTQYF	TGCGCCAGCAGGGGAGCGGTTAGCACAGATACGCAGTATTTT
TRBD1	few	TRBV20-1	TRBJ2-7	CSARRQGAYEQYF	TGCAGTGCTAGACGCCAGGGGGCATACGAGCAGTACTTC
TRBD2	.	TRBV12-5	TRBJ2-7	CASGFSGTGGAPYEQYF	TGTGCTAGTGGTTTTTCGGGAACGGGAGGAGCGCCCTACGAGCAGTACTTC
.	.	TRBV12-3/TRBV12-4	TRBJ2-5	CASSLRQGFETQYF	TGTGCCAGCAGTTTACGGCAGGGGTTCGAGACCCAGTACTTC
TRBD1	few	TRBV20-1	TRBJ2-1	CSAAGGRYNEQFF	TGCAGTGCGGCAGGGGGAAGGTACAATGAGCAGTTCTTC
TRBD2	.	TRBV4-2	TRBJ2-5	CASSQDLLTSGGAETQYF	TGTGCCAGCAGCCAAGATCTCCTGACTAGCGGGGGGGCAGAGACCCAGTACTTC
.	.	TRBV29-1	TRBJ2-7	CSVGGPYEQYF	TGCAGCGTTGGGGGGCCCTACGAGCAGTACTTC
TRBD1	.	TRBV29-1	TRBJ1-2	CSVGKSSGTANYGYTF	TGCAGCGTGGGCAAGTCTTCCGGGACAGCTAACTATGGCTACACCTTC
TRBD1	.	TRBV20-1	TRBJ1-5	CSAEDRANLRQPQHF	TGCAGTGCCGAAGACAGGGCGAATTTACGTCAGCCCCAGCATTTT
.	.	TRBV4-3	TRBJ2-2	CASSQVEGYAGELFF	TGCGCCAGCAGCCAAGTGGAGGGGTACGCCGGGGAGCTGTTTTTT
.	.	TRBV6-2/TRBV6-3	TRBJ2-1	CASSYSGGSPYNEQFF	TGTGCCAGCAGTTACTCAGGCGGCTCCCCCTACAATGAGCAGTTCTTC
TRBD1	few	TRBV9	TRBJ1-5	CASSPGRGSNQPQHF	TGTGCCAGCAGCCCCGGCAGGGGGAGCAATCAGCCCCAGCATTTT
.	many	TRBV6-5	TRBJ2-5	CASSYSMQFQETQYF	TGTGCCAGCAGTTACTCGATGCAGTTCCAAGAGACCCAGTACTTC
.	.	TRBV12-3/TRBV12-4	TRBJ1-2	CASSLEAPANYGYTF	TGTGCCAGCAGTTTAGAGGCACCAGCTAACTATGGCTACACCTTC
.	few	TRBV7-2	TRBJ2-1	CASSQAGAGEQFF	TGTGCCAGCAGCCAGGCGGGGGCAGGTGAGCAGTTCTTC
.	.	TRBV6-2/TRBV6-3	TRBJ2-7	CASSPPLGQGFYEQYF	TGTGCCAGCAGTCCACCCCTTGGGCAGGGTTTCTACGAGCAGTACTTC
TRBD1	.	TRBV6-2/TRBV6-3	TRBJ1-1	CASSYSGQVNTGAFF	TGTGCCAGCAGTTATTCTGGACAGGTGAACACTGGAGCTTTCTTT
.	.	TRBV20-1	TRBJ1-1	CSARIPALSTEAFF	TGCAGTGCTAGAATTCCGGCTTTGAGCACTGAAGCTTTCTTT
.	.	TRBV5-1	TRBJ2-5	CASSLARLGQLEQYF	TGCGCCAGCAGCTTGGCCCGACTCGGACAGTTGGAGCAGTACTTC
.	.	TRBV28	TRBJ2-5	CATGLTEQETQYF	TGTGCCACCGGATTGACAGAGCAAGAGACCCAGTACTTC
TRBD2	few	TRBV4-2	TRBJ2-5	CASSLLSGTSAETQYF	TGTGCCAGCAGCCTCTTATCCGGGACTAGTGCAGAGACTCAGTACTTC
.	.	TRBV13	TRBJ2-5	CASSIRTSRETQYF	TGTGCCAGCAGCATTAGGACCTCCAGGGAGACCCAGTACTTC
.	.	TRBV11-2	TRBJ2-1	CASSLEADRYDEQFF	TGTGCCAGCAGCTTAGAGGCTGACAGGTATGATGAGCAGTTCTTC
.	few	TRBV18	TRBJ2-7	CASSPTGGGEQYF	TGTGCCAGCTCACCCACTGGTGGGGGCGAGCAGTACTTC
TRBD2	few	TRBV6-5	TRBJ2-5	CASSYSAGAGETQYF	TGTGCCAGCAGTTACTCAGCGGGAGCAGGGGAGACCCAGTACTTC
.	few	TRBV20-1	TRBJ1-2	CSAIEGVSYGYTF	TGCAGTGCTATCGAGGGTGTCAGCTATGGCTACACCTTC
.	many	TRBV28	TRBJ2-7	CASSLWGYEQYF	TGTGCCAGCAGTTTATGGGGGTACGAGCAGTACTTC
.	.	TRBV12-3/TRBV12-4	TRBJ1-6	CASSLWGLENSPLHF	TGTGCCAGCAGTTTATGGGGGCTGGAGAATTCACCCCTCCACTTT
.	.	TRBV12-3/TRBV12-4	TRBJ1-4	CASSLQRNEKLFF	TGTGCCAGCAGTTTACAACGTAATGAAAAACTGTTTTTT
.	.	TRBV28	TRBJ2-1	CASSLRGVRGFGRRLYNEQFF	TGTGCCAGCAGTTTGCGAGGCGTGCGCGGGTTTGGTCGACGACTATACAATGAGCAGTTCTTC
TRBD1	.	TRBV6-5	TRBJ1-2	CASSHTGDGYTF	TGTGCCAGCAGTCACACAGGGGATGGCTACACCTTC
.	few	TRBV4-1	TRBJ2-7	CASSQDATGDPAYEQYF	TGCGCCAGCAGCCAAGATGCGACGGGGGATCCCGCCTACGAGCAGTACTTC
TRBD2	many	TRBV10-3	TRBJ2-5	CAISGTSGQETQYF	TGTGCCATCAGTGGGACTAGCGGCCAAGAGACCCAGTACTTC
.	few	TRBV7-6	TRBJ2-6	CASSLDVEIGTGTKGGSGANVLTF	TGTGCCAGCAGCTTAGACGTGGAGATAGGTACCGGAACCAAAGGCGGCTCTGGGGCCAACGTCCTGACTTTC
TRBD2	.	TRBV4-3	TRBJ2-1	CASSQGDQGLAGGRNEQVF	TGCGCCAGCAGCCAGGGGGATCAGGGACTAGCGGGAGGGCGGAATGAGCAGGTCTTC
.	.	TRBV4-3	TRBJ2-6	CASSQDRLSGANVLTF	TGCGCCAGCAGCCAAGATCGCCTATCTGGGGCCAACGTCCTGACTTTC
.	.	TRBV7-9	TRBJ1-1	CATKRENTEAFF	TGTGCAACCAAGCGAGAGAACACTGAAGCTTTCTTT